The 26 T cell receptor beta chains below were found in one sample sequenced in a study of blood T cell repertoires in COVID-19. Profiled with immunoSEQ multiplex PCR; TCRdb holds only in-frame clones, not every one. This sample yields 200,000 to 250,000 clones, of which 85% are seen a single time; 2.4% belongs to the top ten. Sequencing was done on a sample of peripheral blood. The receptors were sampled from a woman aged 70 to 79 with COVID-19, enrolled during active disease.

This chain joins TRBV27 and TRBJ1-2; D uncertain. Looked up from germline, CDR1 is MNHEY and CDR2 is SMNVEV (reference sequence). This CDR3 is built from 14 residues. V was pared by 6 bases and J by 7 bases, with 18 bases between. The DNA for the CDR3 is TGTGCCAGCAGGGAGGACCGGCTCCAAGGTGGCTACACCTTC. It translates to CASREDRLQGGYTF.

The chain combines TRBV4-1 with TRBJ1-2; D is unclear. The CDR3 is 14 residues long. Trimming cost V 0 bases and J 8 bases, with 13 bases left between them. Germline V lookup: CDR1 MGHRA, CDR2 YSYEKL. This chain's CDR3 is CASSQDIRLQGYTF. In DNA, the CDR3 is TGCGCCAGCAGCCAAGATATAAGACTCCAAGGCTACACCTTC.

V usage is TRBV5-4 and J usage is TRBJ1-4; tentative D call: TRBD1 (6 bases). Trimming shortened V by 4 bases and J by 5 bases, and 12 bases separated the two germline ends. In germline, CDR1 is SGHNT, CDR2 YYREEE (reference sequence). The CDR3 is made up of 14 amino acids. CDR3 DNA sequence: TGTGCCAGCAGCAGGGGGGGGGAAAATGAAAAACTGTTTTTT. It translates to CASSRGGENEKLFF.

The rearrangement uses TRBV9 and TRBJ2-1, with a weak D call TRBD1 (5 bases). Germline V CDR1 and CDR2: SGDLS, YYNGEE. Deletions cut 4 bases from V and 2 bases from J, with 16 bases between. This CDR3 comprises 16 residues. CDR3 coding DNA: TGTGCCAGCAGCATTTCCCCCAGGGTGGCCTACAATGAGCAGTTCTTC. Translated, it gives CASSISPRVAYNEQFF.

The genes are TRBV5-6 and TRBJ1-2; D is perhaps TRBD1 (5 bases). Trimming shortened V by 4 bases and J by 8 bases, and 15 bases separated the two germline ends. In germline, CDR1 is SGHDT, CDR2 YYEEEE. The CDR3 sequence is 13 residues long. Here the CDR3 reads CASSPRGRGGYTF. CDR3 bases: TGTGCCAGCAGCCCCCGGGGGAGGGGCGGCTACACCTTC.

In this sample, this clone turned up once. In DNA, the CDR3 is TGCGCCAGCAGCCCGGGACTAGCGGGAGTTGATACGCAGTATTTT. It specifies CASSPGLAGVDTQYF. This chain connects TRBV5-1 to TRBJ2-3; 14 bases map to TRBD2. Per germline, CDR1 SGHRS and CDR2 YFSETQ. J was trimmed by 6 bases and V by 4 bases; bases with no gene match: 4. The CDR3 extends over 15 amino acids. Drawing the rest from reference TRBV5-1 and TRBJ2-3, the complete variable domain is KAGVTQTPRYLIKTRGQQVTLSCSPISGHRSVSWYQQTPGQGLQFLFEYFSETQRNKGNFPGRFSGRQFSNSRSEMNVSTLELGDSALYLCASSPGLAGVDTQYFGPGTRLTVL.

About this clone itself: At the DNA level, this CDR3 is encoded by other sequences in the same sample as well. The chain combines TRBV12-3 or TRBV12-4 with TRBJ1-2; D possibly corresponds to TRBD1 (6 bases). V lost 9 bases, J lost 5 bases, and 16 bases lay in between. The CDR3 sequence is 13 residues long. The CDR3 sequence is CASSLQGRYGYTF. CDR3 coding DNA: TGTGCCAGTTCTCTACAGGGACGATATGGCTACACCTTC.

This chain uses TRBV7-2 with TRBJ2-6; 8 bases are shared with TRBD1. Germline CDR1 and CDR2: SGHTA and FQGNSA. Unmatched junction bases numbered 13, after V lost 0 bases and J lost 9 bases. This CDR3 is built from 18 residues. CDR3 loop: CASSLAIPGTGFDNVLTF. The CDR3 DNA sequence: TGTGCCAGCAGCTTAGCCATCCCAGGGACAGGTTTTGACAACGTCCTGACTTTC.

The V call is TRBV29-1, the J call TRBJ2-3, with TRBD1 matching over 9 bases. The CDR3 extends over 15 amino acids. V lost 6 bases to trimming and J lost 1 base; unmatched junction nucleotides: 8. Germline assignment: CDR1 SQVTM and CDR2 ANQGSEA. Here the CDR3 DNA reads TGCAGCGTGACTCCGGGACAGGGTGGCACAGATACGCAGTATTTT. It is translated as CSVTPGQGGTDTQYF.

This clone has a handful of counts. The chain is built from TRBV7-9 and TRBJ2-2; TRBD2 aligns across 7 bases. CDR1 is SEHNR, CDR2 FQNEAQ, per germline (reference sequence). This CDR3 has 14 residues. J lost 0 bases, V lost 8 bases, and 3 bases had no gene match. CDR3 sequence (DNA): TGTGCCAGCGGCGCGGGGGCGAACACCGGGGAGCTGTTTTTT. Protein product: CASGAGANTGELFF.

CDR3: CAISGYTASSGNTIYF. The CDR3 DNA reads TGTGCCATCAGTGGGTACACAGCCAGCTCTGGAAACACCATATATTTT. The chain has TRBV10-3 and TRBJ1-3; D is undetermined. Germline CDR1 is ENHRY and CDR2 is SYGVKD. The CDR3 is 16 residues long. V was shortened by 4 bases and J by 0 bases, with 13 bases between the two germline ends.

The V call is TRBV5-1, the J call TRBJ2-3; 10 nucleotides align to TRBD2. J gave up 4 bases and V 0 bases, and 5 bases lay outside the gene matches. The CDR3 runs to 16 residues. Germline V lookup: CDR1 SGHRS, CDR2 YFSETQ. The CDR3 bases are TGCGCCAGCAGCTTGGTTGCTAGCGGGAGTGCAGATACGCAGTATTTT. It translates to CASSLVASGSADTQYF.

The chain has TRBV5-4 and TRBJ1-2; D is perhaps TRBD1 (5 bases). Germline lookup yields CDR1 SGHNT and CDR2 YYREEE (reference sequence). Trimming cost V 1 base and J 4 bases, with 14 bases left between them. The CDR3 loop spans 15 amino acids. CDR3 coding DNA: TGTGCCAGCAGCTTGAGGGTGCAGGGTTCCTATGGCTACACCTTC. As protein: CASSLRVQGSYGYTF. Variable domain in full (rest from reference TRBV5-4 and TRBJ1-2): ETGVTQSPTHLIKTRGQQVTLRCSSQSGHNTVSWYQQALGQGPQFIFQYYREEENGRGNFPPRFSGLQFPNYSSELNVNALELDDSALYLCASSLRVQGSYGYTFGSGTRLTVV.

The chain recombines TRBV27 with TRBJ1-1; possibly TRBD1 for D (5 bases). The CDR3 loop spans 14 amino acids. V lost 5 bases to trimming and J lost 3 bases, with 13 bases between them. Per the germline V gene, CDR1 is MNHEY and CDR2 is SMNVEV (reference sequence). CDR3 sequence reads: CASSLNYRYTEAFF. The CDR3 DNA sequence: TGTGCCAGCAGTCTCAACTACAGGTACACTGAAGCTTTCTTT.

This clone has a handful of counts. This rearrangement joins TRBV24-1 to TRBJ1-2, with D perhaps TRBD1 (5 bases). CDR3 length: 17 residues. Trimming removed 3 bases from V and 8 bases from J, with 24 bases in between. Germline V gene data show CDR1 as KGHDR and CDR2 as SFDVKD. The CDR3 spells CATSDTPGNGNPGGYTF. The CDR3, as DNA: TGTGCCACCAGTGATACCCCTGGCAATGGTAACCCAGGGGGCTACACCTTC.

This clone was observed a handful of times. CDR3: CASSHSDRGGNQPQHF. CDR3 nucleotide sequence: TGTGCCAGCAGCCATTCCGACAGGGGAGGCAATCAGCCCCAGCATTTT. The chain employs TRBV3-1 (or the pseudogene TRBV3-2) and TRBJ1-5; 8 bases fit TRBD1. The CDR3 totals 16 residues. V lost 3 bases to trimming and J lost 2 bases; unmatched junction nucleotides: 6. The V gene's germline CDR1 is LGHDT and CDR2 YNNKEL (reference sequence).

The chain carries TRBV7-8 and TRBJ1-5; D may be TRBD1 (6 bases). The CDR3 is made up of 15 amino acids. V was clipped by 1 base and J by 9 bases, with 16 bases between them. Germline CDR1 and CDR2: SGHVS and FQNEAQ. The CDR3 DNA reads as TGTGCCAGCAGCTTAGGCAGGGGCGACATCACGCCCCAGCATTTT. This codes for CASSLGRGDITPQHF.

This chain links TRBV7-9 with TRBJ1-1, with TRBD1 matching over 9 bases. The CDR3 has 15 amino acids. Trimming at V came to 11 bases and at J to 0 bases, leaving 10 bases not matched to a gene. Germline V gives CDR1 SEHNR, CDR2 FQNEAQ (reference sequence). The CDR3 reads CALEAYRGLNTEAFF. The CDR3 DNA sequence: TGTGCCTTAGAGGCCTACAGGGGGCTGAACACTGAAGCTTTCTTT.

The rearrangement links TRBV23-1 to TRBJ2-7; 8 nucleotides agree with TRBD1. TRBV23-1 is designated an ORF whose function remains uncertain. V was clipped by 3 bases and J by 6 bases; unmatched bases: 7. CDR3 length: 14 amino acids. Written as DNA, the CDR3 is TGCGCCAGCAGTCATCCCCAGGGGGCTGGCGAGCAGTACTTC. Its translation: CASSHPQGAGEQYF.

CDR3 sequence reads: CASSLNGRGLGEQYF. As DNA, the CDR3 is TGTGCCAGCAGTTTAAATGGCAGGGGGCTAGGTGAGCAGTACTTC. The rearrangement uses TRBV27 and TRBJ2-7; 8 nucleotides agree with TRBD1. In germline, CDR1 is MNHEY, CDR2 SMNVEV (reference sequence). The CDR3 covers 15 residues. V was clipped by 2 bases and J by 7 bases; unmatched bases: 10.

J is TRBJ2-7 and V is TRBV24-1; TRBD2 matches 7 bases. Germline V lookup: CDR1 KGHDR, CDR2 SFDVKD. The CDR3 loop spans 15 amino acids. Trimming cost V 6 bases and J 2 bases; bases outside gene matches: 9. DNA for the CDR3: TGTGCCACCAGTACCCTGGTTGCGGGGGCCTACGAGCAGTACTTC. It codes for CATSTLVAGAYEQYF.

J is TRBJ2-3 and V is TRBV7-2; 11 bases line up with TRBD1. CDR1 SGHTA and CDR2 FQGNSA come from the germline V gene. The CDR3 is 14 residues long. V shed 3 bases, J shed 5 bases, and the junction held 1 base outside the gene matches. The DNA of the CDR3 is TGTGCCAGCAGCTTGGACAGGGGGCGAGATACGCAGTATTTT. Translated, it gives CASSLDRGRDTQYF. Together with reference TRBV7-2 and TRBJ2-3, the CDR3 gives the full variable domain: GAGVSQSPSNKVTEKGKDVELRCDPISGHTALYWYRQSLGQGLEFLIYFQGNSAPDKSGLPSDRFSAERTGGSVSTLTIQRTQQEDSAVYLCASSLDRGRDTQYFGPGTRLTVL.

This sequence joins TRBV5-1 and TRBJ2-1; D not resolved. The CDR3 has 15 residues. Germline V gene sequence: CDR1 SGHRS, CDR2 YFSETQ. Trimming removed 4 bases at V and 0 bases at J, with 11 bases between. The CDR3 region has the DNA TGCGCCAGCAGCCCGACGGAGAGCTCCTACAATGAGCAGTTCTTC. Translated: CASSPTESSYNEQFF.

The chain is built from TRBV18 and TRBJ1-1; D not certain. Germline V gene data show CDR1 as KGHSH and CDR2 as LQKENI. V was cut by 3 bases and J by 6 bases, with 11 bases left in between. The CDR3 covers 13 residues. This CDR3 reads CASSPETVAEAFF. CDR3 bases: TGTGCCAGCTCACCGGAGACTGTAGCTGAAGCTTTCTTT.

Note on this clone: At the DNA level, this CDR3 is encoded by other sequences in the same sample as well. DNA of the CDR3: TGCGCCAGCAGCTTGGACGGAGCTAGCAATCAGCCCCAGCATTTT. This encodes CASSLDGASNQPQHF. V gene TRBV5-1 combines with J gene TRBJ1-5; no reliable D call. This CDR3 is 15 amino acids long. Trimming shortened V by 0 bases and J by 0 bases, and 7 bases separated the two germline ends. Per the germline V gene, CDR1 is SGHRS and CDR2 is YFSETQ.

This chain links TRBV5-8 with TRBJ1-5; TRBD1 is a possible D gene (5 bases). Germline CDR1 is SGHTS and CDR2 is YDEGEE. Trimming shortened V by 2 bases and J by 2 bases, and 8 bases separated the two germline ends. The CDR3 sequence is 14 residues long. CDR3 protein: CASSLGGGNQPQHF. The CDR3 DNA is TGTGCCAGCAGCTTAGGAGGGGGCAATCAGCCCCAGCATTTT.